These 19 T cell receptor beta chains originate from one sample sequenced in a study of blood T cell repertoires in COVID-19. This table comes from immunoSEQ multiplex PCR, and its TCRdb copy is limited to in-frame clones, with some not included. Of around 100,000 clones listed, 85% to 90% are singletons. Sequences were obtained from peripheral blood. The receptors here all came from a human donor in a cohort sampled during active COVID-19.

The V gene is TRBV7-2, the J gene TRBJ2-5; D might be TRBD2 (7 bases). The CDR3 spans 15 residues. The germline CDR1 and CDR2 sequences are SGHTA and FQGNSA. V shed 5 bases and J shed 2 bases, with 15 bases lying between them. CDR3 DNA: TGTGCCAGCAGCCCACGTCGGGGGGCACAAGAGACCCAGTACTTC. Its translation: CASSPRRGAQETQYF.

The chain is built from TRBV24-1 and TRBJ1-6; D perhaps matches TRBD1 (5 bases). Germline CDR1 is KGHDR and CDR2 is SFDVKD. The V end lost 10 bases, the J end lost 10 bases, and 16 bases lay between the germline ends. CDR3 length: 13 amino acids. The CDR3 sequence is CATQLSQGSPLHF. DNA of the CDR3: TGTGCCACACAACTTTCCCAGGGCTCACCCCTCCACTTT.

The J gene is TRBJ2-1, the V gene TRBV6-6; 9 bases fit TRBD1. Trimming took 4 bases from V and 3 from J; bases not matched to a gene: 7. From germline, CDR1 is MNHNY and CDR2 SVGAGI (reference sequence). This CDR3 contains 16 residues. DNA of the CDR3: TGTGCCAGCAGTTCCCCCGGGACAGGGAGCTACAATGAGCAGTTCTTC. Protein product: CASSSPGTGSYNEQFF.

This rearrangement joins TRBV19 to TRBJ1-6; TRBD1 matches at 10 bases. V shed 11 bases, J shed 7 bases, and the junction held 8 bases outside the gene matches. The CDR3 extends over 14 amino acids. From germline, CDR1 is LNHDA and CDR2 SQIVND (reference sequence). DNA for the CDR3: TGTGCCGCGACAGGGGGCGGATTCAATTCACCCCTCCACTTT. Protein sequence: CAATGGGFNSPLHF.

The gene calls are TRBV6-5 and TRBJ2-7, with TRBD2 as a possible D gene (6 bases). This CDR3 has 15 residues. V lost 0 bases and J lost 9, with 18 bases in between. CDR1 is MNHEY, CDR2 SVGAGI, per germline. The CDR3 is CASSYSGTHTGGQYF. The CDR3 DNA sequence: TGTGCCAGCAGTTACTCAGGGACTCACACAGGCGGGCAGTACTTC.

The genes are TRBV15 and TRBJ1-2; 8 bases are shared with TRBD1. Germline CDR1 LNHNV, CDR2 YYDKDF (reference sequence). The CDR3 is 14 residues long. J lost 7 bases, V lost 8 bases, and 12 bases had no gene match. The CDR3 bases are TGTGCCACCCAGGCCGATCAGGGGGCGCTTGGCTACACCTTC. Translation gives CATQADQGALGYTF.

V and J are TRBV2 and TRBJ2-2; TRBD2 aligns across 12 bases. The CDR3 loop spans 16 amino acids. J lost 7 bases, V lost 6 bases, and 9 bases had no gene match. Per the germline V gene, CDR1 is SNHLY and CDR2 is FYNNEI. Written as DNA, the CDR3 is TGTGCCAGCAGGGGAACTAGCGGGGGGCGTAACGGGGAGCTGTTTTTT. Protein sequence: CASRGTSGGRNGELFF.

DNA for the CDR3: TGTGCCAGTAGACTAGCGGGTAACTACGAGCAGTACTTC. Translated: CASRLAGNYEQYF. The V gene is TRBV19, the J gene TRBJ2-7; TRBD2 matches at 9 bases. From germline, CDR1 is LNHDA and CDR2 SQIVND (reference sequence). This CDR3 comprises 13 residues. V shed 6 bases, J shed 3 bases, and the junction held 3 bases outside the gene matches.

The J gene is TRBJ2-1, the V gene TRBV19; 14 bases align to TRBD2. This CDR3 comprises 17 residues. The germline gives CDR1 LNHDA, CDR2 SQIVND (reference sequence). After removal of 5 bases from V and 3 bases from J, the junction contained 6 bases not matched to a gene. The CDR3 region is CASSAGTSGSGYNEQFF. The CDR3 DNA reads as TGTGCCAGTAGTGCGGGGACTAGCGGGAGCGGCTACAATGAGCAGTTCTTC.

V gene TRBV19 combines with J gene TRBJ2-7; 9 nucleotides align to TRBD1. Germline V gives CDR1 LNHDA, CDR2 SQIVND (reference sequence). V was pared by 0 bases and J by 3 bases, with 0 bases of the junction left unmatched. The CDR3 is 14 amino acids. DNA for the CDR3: TGTGCCAGTAGTATAGAGACAGGGGGCTACGAGCAGTACTTC. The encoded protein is CASSIETGGYEQYF.

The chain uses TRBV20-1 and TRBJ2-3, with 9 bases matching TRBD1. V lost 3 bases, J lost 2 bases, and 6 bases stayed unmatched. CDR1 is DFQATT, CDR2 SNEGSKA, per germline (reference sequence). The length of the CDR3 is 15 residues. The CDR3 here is CSASVGQGFTDTQYF. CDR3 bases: TGCAGTGCTAGTGTTGGACAGGGGTTCACAGATACGCAGTATTTT.

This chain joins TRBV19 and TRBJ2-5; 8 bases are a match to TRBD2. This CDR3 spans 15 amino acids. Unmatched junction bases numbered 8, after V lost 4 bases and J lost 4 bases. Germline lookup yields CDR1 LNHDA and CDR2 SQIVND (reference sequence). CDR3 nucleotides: TGTGCCAGTAGTACCTCCGGGACTAGAACAGAGACCCAGTACTTC. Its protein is CASSTSGTRTETQYF.

The CDR3, as DNA: TGTGCCAGCAGCTTAGACCCCTCCCGGGGTGAGCAGTTCTTC. Translation: CASSLDPSRGEQFF. The chain couples TRBV7-2 to TRBJ2-1; TRBD2 might be the D (5 bases). Germline V CDR1 and CDR2: SGHTA, FQGNSA. There are 14 residues in the CDR3. V lost 1 base and J 9 bases, leaving 13 bases between the germline ends.

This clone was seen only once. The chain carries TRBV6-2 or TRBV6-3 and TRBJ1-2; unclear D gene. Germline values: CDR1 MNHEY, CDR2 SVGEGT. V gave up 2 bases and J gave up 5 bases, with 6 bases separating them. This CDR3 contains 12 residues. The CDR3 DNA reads TGTGCCAGCAGTTACATCGGTTATGGCTACACCTTC. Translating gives CASSYIGYGYTF.

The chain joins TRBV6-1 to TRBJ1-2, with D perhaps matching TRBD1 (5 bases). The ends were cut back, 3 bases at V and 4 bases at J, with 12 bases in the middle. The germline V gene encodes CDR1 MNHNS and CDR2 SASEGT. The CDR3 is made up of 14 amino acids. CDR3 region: CASSEQGGTYGYTF. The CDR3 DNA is TGTGCCAGCAGTGAGCAGGGAGGAACCTATGGCTACACCTTC.

CDR3 amino acids: CASSHPGAGGTEAFF. DNA for the CDR3: TGTGCCAGCAGCCACCCGGGGGCAGGGGGCACTGAAGCTTTCTTT. This chain joins TRBV6-6 and TRBJ1-1; 7 bases are a match to TRBD1. J lost 4 bases, V lost 6 bases, and 11 bases had no gene match. Germline V CDR1 and CDR2: MNHNY, SVGAGI (reference sequence). The CDR3 is made up of 15 amino acids.

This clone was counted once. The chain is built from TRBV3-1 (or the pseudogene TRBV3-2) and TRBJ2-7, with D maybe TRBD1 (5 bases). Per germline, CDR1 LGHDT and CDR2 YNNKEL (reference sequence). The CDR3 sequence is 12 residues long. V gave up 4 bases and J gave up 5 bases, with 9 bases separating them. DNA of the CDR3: TGTGCCAGCAGCCCAGGGTGCCACGAGCAGTACTTC. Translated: CASSPGCHEQYF.

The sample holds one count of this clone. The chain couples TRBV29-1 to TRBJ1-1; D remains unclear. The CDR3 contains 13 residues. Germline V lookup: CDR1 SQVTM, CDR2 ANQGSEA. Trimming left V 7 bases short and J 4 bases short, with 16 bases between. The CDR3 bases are TGCAGCGAGAGGAGGGTTGGGAGCACTGAAGCTTTCTTT. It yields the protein CSERRVGSTEAFF.

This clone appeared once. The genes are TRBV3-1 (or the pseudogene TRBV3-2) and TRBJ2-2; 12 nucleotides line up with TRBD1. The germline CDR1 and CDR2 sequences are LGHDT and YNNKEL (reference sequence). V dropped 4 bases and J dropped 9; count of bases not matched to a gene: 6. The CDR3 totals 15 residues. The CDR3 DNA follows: TGTGCCAGCAGCCTTTCCGGGACAGGGGGCAGGGAGCTGTTTTTT. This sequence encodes CASSLSGTGGRELFF.